The T cell receptor (beta chain) under discussion was sequenced for a study of early T cells in non-severe SARS-CoV-2 infection. As part of library construction, unique molecular identifiers were attached to individual cDNA molecules. MiXCR was run by TCRdb on the 5' RACE reads, yielding one entry per CDR3 protein. The table records about 18,000 distinct CDR3 sequences, more than 5% of them present only once. This clonotype was seen many times. The V gene lost 0 bases and the J gene lost 9 bases, with 18 bases spanning the gap. Germline V lookup: CDR1 LGHNA, CDR2 YNFKEQ. CDR3 length: 16 amino acids. The gene calls are TRBV4-2 and TRBJ2-1, with a weak D call TRBD2 (5 bases). Sequenced material: whole blood. The TCR comes from an adult who was a healthcare worker with PCR-confirmed SARS-CoV-2 infection or an uninfected control (not recorded which). The CDR3 region is CASSQDWTGLMSEQFF. Here the CDR3 DNA reads TGTGCCAGCAGCCAAGATTGGACTGGATTGATGAGTGAGCAGTTCTTC.